This paragraph covers one T cell receptor beta chain sequence. This sample stems from a study of a mutant IDH1 vaccine in newly diagnosed glioma. Looking at the study overall: Treated patients, averaging 40.4 years, were about 60% male and about 38% female.

Sequenced by immunoSEQ multiplex PCR; TCRdb stores in-frame clones only, minus some. This sample has about 96,000 clones; around three quarters occur once, and the top ten carry approximately 7.6%. Time point specified: baseline, week 1 (first vaccination visit). Indicated treatment: pre-vaccination baseline after standard-of-care therapy. The CDR3 covers 16 residues. Trimming removed 5 bases at V and 8 bases at J, with 22 bases between. In germline, CDR1 is MNHEY, CDR2 SMNVEV (reference sequence). The source of this sequence is a man aged 35-49 years with glioma. The sample consisted of PBMCs, taken from a glioma patient treated with radiotherapy, temozolomide or both. This chain connects TRBV27 to TRBJ2-4, with D maybe TRBD2 (5 bases). As DNA, the CDR3 is TGTGCCAGCAGTCTCCTCGGAGGAGCGGCGAGGGACATTCAGTACTTC. Its translation: CASSLLGGAARDIQYF.